The rows below give T cell receptor beta chains drawn from one sample of a study of multiple sclerosis patients with progressive multifocal leukoencephalopathy. Generated by immunoSEQ multiplex PCR, the TCRdb table keeps only in-frame clones and is missing some. This sample has over 25,000 clones, with over 75% found just once. The input for sequencing was PBMCs, taken from a patient treated with natalizumab. These receptors were collected from a human donor with progressive multifocal leukoencephalopathy. Both conserved end residues are part of each CDR3. Fields, in order: CDR3 DNA, CDR3 protein, V gene, J gene, D gene, clone size. The D gene is left open where the match is weak. Part of the rows lack a size; the others show once, few, many or a class for expanded clones.

TGTGCCAGCAGCTTTAAGGGAGACTACGAGCAGTACTTC,CASSFKGDYEQYF,TRBV5-6,TRBJ2-7,NA,NA
TGCGCCAGCAGCTTGACAGGGGCCGCAGGGGGCACCGGGGAGCTGTTTTTT,CASSLTGAAGGTGELFF,TRBV5-1,TRBJ2-2,TRBD1,NA
TGTGCCAGCAGTGAGACAGGACTAGCCTCAGATACGCAGTATTTT,CASSETGLASDTQYF,TRBV2,TRBJ2-3,TRBD2,NA
TGTGCCAGCAGCCCCGGGACTAGCGGGAGTCATGAGCAGTTCTTC,CASSPGTSGSHEQFF,TRBV13,TRBJ2-1,TRBD2,NA
TGTGCCAGCGGCCGGGACAGGGGCAATCAGCCCCAGCATTTT,CASGRDRGNQPQHF,TRBV2,TRBJ1-5,TRBD1,NA
TGTGCCACCGGAGACGGGGGGGAGACCCAGTACTTC,CATGDGGETQYF,TRBV19,TRBJ2-5,TRBD2,NA
TGTGCCAGCTCACCGGGGGTCGGTTCCTACGAGCAGTACTTC,CASSPGVGSYEQYF,TRBV18,TRBJ2-7,NA,NA
TGTGCCAGCAGTTTGGCCACTATGTTAGCTGAAGCTTTCTTT,CASSLATMLAEAFF,TRBV27,TRBJ1-1,NA,NA
TGTGCCAGCAGCGGAACCGGGGGGGGCACGCAGTATTTT,CASSGTGGGTQYF,TRBV7-6,TRBJ2-3,TRBD2,NA
TGCGCCAGCAGCTTGGGACCCCGGGCGGGCACCGGGGAGCTGTTTTTT,CASSLGPRAGTGELFF,TRBV5-1,TRBJ2-2,NA,NA
TGTGCCAGCAGCTTTAAACAGGCCTATCGGTACGAGCAGTACTTC,CASSFKQAYRYEQYF,TRBV7-2,TRBJ2-7,NA,NA
TGTGCCAGCAGCTTAGAGCCCTGGGAGCAGTACTTC,CASSLEPWEQYF,TRBV7-2,TRBJ2-7,NA,NA
TGTGCCAGCAGTCGGAATGAGCAGTTCTTC,CASSRNEQFF,TRBV2,TRBJ2-1,NA,NA
TGTGCCAGCAGCGGCGGACGACTAGCTAGGGATGAGCAGTTCTTC,CASSGGRLARDEQFF,TRBV7-8,TRBJ2-1,TRBD2,NA
TGTGCCACCGGGCCTGGGACTAGCGGAAACAATGAGCAGTTCTTC,CATGPGTSGNNEQFF,TRBV10-3,TRBJ2-1,TRBD2,NA
TGTGCAAGTCGGTTCCCAGAAAAAAGGGGCTATACCTACGAGCAGTACTTC,CASRFPEKRGYTYEQYF,TRBV12-2,TRBJ2-7,NA,once
TGTGCCAGTAGACGAGAGGGGACAGGCGGAACAGATACGCAGTATTTT,CASRREGTGGTDTQYF,TRBV19,TRBJ2-3,TRBD1,NA
TGTGCCAGCAGCTTAGTCTTTCGCCCCGGGAGCACAGATACGCAGTATTTT,CASSLVFRPGSTDTQYF,TRBV11-2,TRBJ2-3,NA,few
TGTGCCAGCAGTAACACAGGGGTTCAGCCCCAGCATTTT,CASSNTGVQPQHF,TRBV28,TRBJ1-5,TRBD1,NA
TGTGCCAGCAGGTACAGGGGCGCCTACGAGCAGTACTTC,CASRYRGAYEQYF,TRBV2,TRBJ2-7,TRBD1,NA
TGTGCCGGGGGGAGAAGGCAGTTCTTC,CAGGRRQFF,TRBV6-1,TRBJ2-1,NA,NA
TGTGCCGGTCAGGGGGGTCGGGGTCAGCCCCAGCATTTT,CAGQGGRGQPQHF,TRBV19,TRBJ1-5,TRBD1,once
TGTGCCAGCAGTTACACGGACAAGGCCAATGAGCAGTTCTTC,CASSYTDKANEQFF,TRBV6-5,TRBJ2-1,NA,NA
TGTGCCAGCAGGAAGACAGGGGATAATTCACCCCTCCACTTT,CASRKTGDNSPLHF,TRBV2,TRBJ1-6,TRBD1,NA
TGTGCCAGCTCACCACCGGGTGGCAATGAGCAGTTCTTC,CASSPPGGNEQFF,TRBV18,TRBJ2-1,NA,NA
TGTGCCAGTAGTCCTATTAACAGCCTATATTATGGCTACACCTTC,CASSPINSLYYGYTF,TRBV19,TRBJ1-2,NA,NA
TGTGCCAGCGGACAGGGACAAGGAGGCTACACCTTC,CASGQGQGGYTF,TRBV25-1,TRBJ1-2,TRBD1,NA
TGTGCTAGTGGTTTGGCAGGGGCGCGGGAAAAAGGCTACACCTTC,CASGLAGAREKGYTF,TRBV12-5,TRBJ1-2,NA,NA
TGCGCCAGCAGCGGACAGGGGGCCACCTACGAGCAGTACTTC,CASSGQGATYEQYF,TRBV5-1,TRBJ2-7,TRBD1,NA
TGTGCCAGCAGCTCAGTTCGTGGGCAGGGAACCTACGAGCAGTACTTC,CASSSVRGQGTYEQYF,TRBV7-8,TRBJ2-7,NA,NA
TGTGCCAGCAGTTTAGTAGGAGCCAGGGAGACCCAGTACTTC,CASSLVGARETQYF,TRBV27,TRBJ2-5,NA,NA
TGTGCCAGCAGTTCCCCCTTCAGCATGAACACTGAAGCTTTCTTT,CASSSPFSMNTEAFF,TRBV27,TRBJ1-1,NA,NA
TGTGCCAGCAGGCCCCTCTTGGGGGCCAATCAGCCCCAGCATTTT,CASRPLLGANQPQHF,TRBV28,TRBJ1-5,NA,NA
TGTGCCAGCATTAACTCCGGTGAGCAGTTCTTC,CASINSGEQFF,TRBV5-8,TRBJ2-1,NA,NA
TGTGCCACCAGCAGAGTGGGGGACGTCCTGACTTTC,CATSRVGDVLTF,TRBV15,TRBJ2-6,NA,NA
TGCGCCAGCAGCCGACTGGGGCGGGAGGGCTCCAATGAGCAGTTCTTC,CASSRLGREGSNEQFF,TRBV5-1,TRBJ2-1,TRBD2,NA
TGTGCCAGCAGCGTAGATGGGAGGGTTTCTGGGGCCAACGTCCTGACTTTC,CASSVDGRVSGANVLTF,TRBV9,TRBJ2-6,TRBD2,NA
TGTGCCAGCAGCAGAAGAGGACAGGGGGAAAAGAGCGAGCAGTACTTC,CASSRRGQGEKSEQYF,TRBV7-2,TRBJ2-7,TRBD1,NA
TGTGCCAGCAGTTTACTGAACACCGGGGAGCTGTTTTTT,CASSLLNTGELFF,TRBV28,TRBJ2-2,NA,few
TGTGCCAGCAGTTACAGCTATGGCTACACCTTC,CASSYSYGYTF,TRBV6-6,TRBJ1-2,NA,NA
TGTGCCAGCAGTTTAGGGACTAGCGGGAACAATGAGCAGTTCTTC,CASSLGTSGNNEQFF,TRBV28,TRBJ2-1,TRBD2,NA
TGTGCCAGCAGCACCCGTGGGGCGGATGAGCAGTTCTTC,CASSTRGADEQFF,TRBV9,TRBJ2-1,NA,NA
TGCAGCGTCGGCGGGACCGCGGGTCAGCCCCAGCATTTT,CSVGGTAGQPQHF,TRBV29-1,TRBJ1-5,NA,NA
TGTGCCAGCAGCTCCCGAACTCACAGGGGGCGGTTAGATATTCCGGCGAGCAATCAGCCCCAGCATTTT,CASSSRTHRGRLDIPASNQPQHF,TRBV28,TRBJ1-5,TRBD1,NA
TGTGCCTCGGGACAGGGGGCCCCCGGGGCCAACGTCCTGACTTTC,CASGQGAPGANVLTF,TRBV30,TRBJ2-6,TRBD1,once